This T cell receptor (beta chain) was observed in a study of blood T cell repertoires in COVID-19. At the level of the study: The United States, Italy and Spain were the sources of the acute and convalescent COVID-19 samples.

In the authors' workflow: Nucleated cell number was recorded as an estimate derived from reference gene primer amplification. Only in-frame clones appear in the TCRdb table, and some are missing; sequencing was by immunoSEQ multiplex PCR. V and J calls and clone size are those listed in that table; D and trimming were worked out from the DNA. The sample has about 140,000 clones; around 80% are singletons. V dropped 6 bases and J dropped 2 bases, with 13 bases sitting between them. CDR3 length equals 14 residues. Per the germline V gene, CDR1 is SGHTA and CDR2 is FQGNSA. The sample holds one count of this clone.

The source is a man aged 55 to 69 with acute or convalescent COVID-19. The chain combines TRBV7-2 with TRBJ1-1; D is perhaps TRBD1 (5 bases). The sample was peripheral blood. CDR3 nucleotides: TGTGCCAGCAGACCTCAAGGGGCCAACACTGAAGCTTTCTTT. Amino acids: CASRPQGANTEAFF.